This T cell receptor beta chain comes out of a study of cytomegalovirus exposure and HLA in healthy donors. Study-wide findings and caveats: Most TCR sequences were seen very rarely across donors, but some public TCRs occurred in many.

As concerns this clone: The antigen remains undetermined.

The CDR3 covers 14 residues. J lost 5 bases, V lost 6 bases, and 8 bases had no gene match. In germline, CDR1 is SNHLY, CDR2 FYNNEI. With 60 Vbeta and 13 Jbeta primers, the PCR was carried out. TCRdb keeps only in-frame clones here, not all; method: immunoSEQ multiplex PCR. This sample has 120,000 to 150,000 clones, with 76% found just once. The chain couples TRBV2 to TRBJ2-3, with 7 nucleotides matching TRBD2. The sequence was obtained from a man between 40 and 49 years old in good health and CMV-seronegative. Input material: PBMCs. The CDR3 reads CASRTRQREDTQYF. The CDR3 DNA is TGTGCCAGCAGGACCCGACAGCGGGAAGATACGCAGTATTTT.